Shown below are 24 T cell receptor beta chains from a single sample sequenced in a study of control samples from healthy donors and cancer patients (dated by TCRdb to the early 2020s). The library was produced with the immunoSEQ multiplex PCR assay. The clones in this table, taken by TCRdb from immuneACCESS, are in-frame only. Not every clone is retained; where verified, under half of the shortfall comes from an unresolved V gene, and the cause of the rest is unknown. The table for this sample lists about 270,000 clones; roughly four fifths of them were counted only once. About an eighth of the sample goes to the ten largest clones. The specimen was PBMCs. The source of these receptors is a woman aged 60-70 years with lung cancer.

In its sample, this clone was seen once. The chain uses TRBV5-1 and TRBJ1-5; D is ambiguous. V dropped 0 bases and J dropped 6 bases, with 13 bases sitting between them. Germline V gives CDR1 SGHRS, CDR2 YFSETQ. The CDR3 length is 15 residues. CDR3 bases: TGCGCCAGCAGCTTGGTTGGGGATACGGGTCAGCCCCAGCATTTT. Protein sequence: CASSLVGDTGQPQHF.

V usage is TRBV20-1 and J usage is TRBJ1-1; D might be TRBD1 (6 bases). The CDR3 runs 10 residues. Germline V CDR1 and CDR2: DFQATT, SNEGSKA (reference sequence). The V gene lost 0 bases and the J gene lost 11 bases, with 7 bases spanning the gap. CDR3 in amino acids: CSAREDRAFF. CDR3 coding DNA: TGCAGTGCTAGAGAAGACAGGGCTTTCTTT.

The table lists this clone with a count of one. The chain employs TRBV10-1 and TRBJ2-1; no firm D call. The ends were cut back, 3 bases at V and 0 bases at J, with 15 bases in the middle. The V gene's germline CDR1 is WNHNN and CDR2 SYGVQD (reference sequence). This CDR3 has 17 residues. The CDR3 reads CASSDRAPASSYNEQFF. As DNA, the CDR3 is TGCGCCAGCAGTGATCGAGCTCCTGCCAGCTCCTACAATGAGCAGTTCTTC.

This clone was seen a few times. The chain uses TRBV6-2 or TRBV6-3 and TRBJ1-2; D remains ambiguous. The CDR3 has 13 residues. V gave up 4 bases and J gave up 4 bases, with 10 bases separating them. Germline loops: CDR1 MNHEY, CDR2 SVGEGT. The CDR3 nucleotides are TGTGCCAGCAGTTTTCAGGTGGCCTATGGCTACACCTTC. Encoded protein: CASSFQVAYGYTF.

V and J are TRBV11-2 and TRBJ1-1; D ambiguous. Germline V gene sequence: CDR1 SGHAT, CDR2 FQNNGV. The V and J ends lost 0 bases and 1 base respectively, with 9 bases between them. The CDR3 is 15 residues long. The CDR3 sequence is CASSLEESRNTEAFF. CDR3 DNA: TGTGCCAGCAGCTTAGAAGAGAGTAGGAACACTGAAGCTTTCTTT.

V usage is TRBV10-3 and J usage is TRBJ1-5, with D possibly TRBD1 on 6 matching bases. Germline lookup yields CDR1 ENHRY and CDR2 SYGVKD. Trimming removed 2 bases at V and 7 bases at J, with 9 bases between. CDR3 size: 13 residues. CDR3 DNA: TGTGCCATCAGTGAGCTTCAGGGGCAGCCCCAGCATTTT. Translating it yields CAISELQGQPQHF.

This clone appeared a few times. The chain uses TRBV27 and TRBJ2-2; TRBD2 might be the D (5 bases). The germline V gene has CDR1 MNHEY and CDR2 SMNVEV (reference sequence). This CDR3 has 14 residues. V dropped 3 bases and J dropped 5 bases, with 10 bases sitting between them. The CDR3 nucleotides read TGTGCCAGCAGTTTTTCCGGGGAAACCGGGGAGCTGTTTTTT. It codes for CASSFSGETGELFF.

Regarding this clone: Other DNA sequences in the sample encode the same CDR3. The chain joins TRBV5-1 to TRBJ2-3, with 9 bases aligning to TRBD2. The V gene's germline CDR1 is SGHRS and CDR2 YFSETQ. V trimming: 5 bases; J trimming: 0 bases; junction bases outside the gene matches: 4. The CDR3 length is 15 residues. In DNA form, the CDR3 reads TGCGCCAGCAGAGGACTAGCGAGTAGCACAGATACGCAGTATTTT. Residues: CASRGLASSTDTQYF.

This clone was seen only once. V gene TRBV3-1 (or the pseudogene TRBV3-2) combines with J gene TRBJ2-7; 10 bases are a match to TRBD1. Trimming removed 1 base from V and 2 bases from J; junction bases left unmatched: 14. In germline, CDR1 is LGHDT, CDR2 YNNKEL (reference sequence). This CDR3 is 19 amino acids long. The CDR3 nucleotides read TGTGCCAGCAGCCAAGGTTGGAGTGCCGGGACAGGGGATCCCTACGAGCAGTACTTC. This gives the protein CASSQGWSAGTGDPYEQYF.

This chain uses TRBV2 with TRBJ1-1; 10 bases line up with TRBD1. V shed 4 bases, J shed 4 bases, and the junction held 3 bases outside the gene matches. Germline V gene data show CDR1 as SNHLY and CDR2 as FYNNEI. This CDR3 has 14 amino acids. The CDR3 DNA is TGTGCCAGCAGTGGACAGGGGGCAATCACTGAAGCTTTCTTT. Its translation is CASSGQGAITEAFF.

The chain couples TRBV5-6 to TRBJ1-4; 12 bases are a match to TRBD1. CDR3 length: 16 amino acids. After removal of 4 bases from V and 2 bases from J, the junction contained 3 bases not matched to a gene. CDR1 SGHDT and CDR2 YYEEEE come from the germline V gene. The CDR3 loop reads CASSGGQGATNEKLFF. CDR3 coding DNA: TGTGCCAGCAGCGGGGGACAGGGGGCTACTAATGAAAAACTGTTTTTT.

The rearrangement links TRBV12-3 or TRBV12-4 to TRBJ2-5; D unresolved. The CDR3 has 12 residues. V lost 6 bases and J 7 bases, leaving 12 bases between the germline ends. CDR3 amino acids: CASSVSLGTQYF. CDR3 nucleotides: TGTGCCAGCAGCGTCTCCTTGGGGACCCAGTACTTC.

The chain employs TRBV5-6 and TRBJ2-3; D may correspond to TRBD1 or TRBD2 (5 bases each). Germline assignment: CDR1 SGHDT and CDR2 YYEEEE. The CDR3 spans 16 residues. V lost 0 bases, J lost 2 bases, and 13 bases lay in between. The CDR3 nucleotides are TGTGCCAGCAGCTTGGGGGGACCGCCAAACACAGATACGCAGTATTTT. It yields the protein CASSLGGPPNTDTQYF.

The CDR3 protein is CATSDLRTGGVYGYTF. Written as DNA, the CDR3 is TGTGCCACCAGTGATTTGAGGACAGGGGGTGTCTATGGCTACACCTTC. The rearrangement joins TRBV24-1 to TRBJ1-2; 10 bases align to TRBD1. This CDR3 contains 16 residues. CDR1 and CDR2 (germline): KGHDR, SFDVKD. With 0 bases clipped from V and 4 bases from J, the junction kept 4 bases outside the gene matches.

The chain links TRBV27 to TRBJ1-2; possibly TRBD1 for D (6 bases). The CDR3 has 14 amino acids. Trimming removed 6 bases from V and 6 bases from J, with 17 bases in between. The germline gives CDR1 MNHEY, CDR2 SMNVEV (reference sequence). The CDR3 region is CASSRGGGLDGYTF. The DNA of the CDR3 is TGTGCCAGCAGCAGAGGGGGTGGCCTGGATGGCTACACCTTC.

V is TRBV10-3 and J is TRBJ1-6, with D possibly TRBD1 on 5 matching bases. V was pared by 4 bases and J by 8 bases, with 12 bases between. The CDR3 consists of 14 residues. Germline V gene sequence: CDR1 ENHRY, CDR2 SYGVKD. The CDR3 reads CAISAAGEYSPLHF. The CDR3 DNA reads TGTGCCATCAGTGCGGCGGGGGAGTATTCACCCCTCCACTTT.

J is TRBJ1-4 and V is TRBV11-2, with 9 bases that match TRBD1. The junction had 11 bases not matched to a gene; V was cut back by 5 bases and J by 7 bases. The V gene's germline CDR1 is SGHAT and CDR2 FQNNGV. CDR3 size: 16 residues. CDR3 sequence reads: CASSDRWRDRAEKLFF. For the CDR3, the DNA is TGTGCCAGCAGCGACCGGTGGAGGGACAGGGCTGAAAAACTGTTTTTT.

The chain carries TRBV5-1 and TRBJ2-5, with TRBD1 matching over 9 bases. The germline V gene encodes CDR1 SGHRS and CDR2 YFSETQ. The CDR3 has 14 amino acids. Trimming took 4 bases from V and 1 from J; bases not matched to a gene: 2. CDR3 residues: CASSRTGAQETQYF. The CDR3 DNA is TGCGCCAGCAGCAGGACAGGGGCCCAAGAGACCCAGTACTTC.

This chain links TRBV7-3 with TRBJ2-5, with 8 positions matching TRBD1. Germline assignment: CDR1 SGHTA and CDR2 FQGTGA. The trim removed 1 base at V and 4 bases at J, leaving 2 bases unmatched. The length of the CDR3 is 14 residues. The CDR3 region is CASSLNQGAETQYF. CDR3 coding DNA: TGTGCCAGCAGCTTAAATCAGGGGGCAGAGACCCAGTACTTC.

Concerning this clone: Other DNA variants within this sample encode the same CDR3. The genes are TRBV6-5 and TRBJ1-5; D uncertain. Trimming pared 0 bases from V and 1 base from J, leaving 1 base between. Germline CDR1 is MNHEY and CDR2 is SVGAGI. There are 13 residues in the CDR3. In DNA, the CDR3 is TGTGCCAGCAGTTACTCGAGCAATCAGCCCCAGCATTTT. As protein: CASSYSSNQPQHF.

This chain links TRBV3-1 (or the pseudogene TRBV3-2) with TRBJ2-3; 8 bases line up with TRBD2. V was pared by 0 bases and J by 4 bases, with 9 bases of the junction left unmatched. Germline CDR1 reads LGHDT; CDR2 reads YNNKEL (reference sequence). This CDR3 has 17 amino acids. DNA for the CDR3: TGTGCCAGCAGCCAAGAACGGAGCGGGGGCCCTCCAGATACGCAGTATTTT. Translating it yields CASSQERSGGPPDTQYF.

The chain links TRBV30 to TRBJ1-1; D uncertain. Per the germline V gene, CDR1 is GTSNPN and CDR2 is SVGIG (reference sequence). Trimming pared 3 bases from V and 0 bases from J, leaving 20 bases between. CDR3 size: 17 residues. DNA of the CDR3: TGTGCCTGGAGAGCCGAAAACCTCCGGACGGTGAACACTGAAGCTTTCTTT. This translates into CAWRAENLRTVNTEAFF.

The chain is built from TRBV6-5 and TRBJ2-1, with 11 bases aligning to TRBD2. The CDR3 runs 16 residues. Germline CDR1 is MNHEY and CDR2 is SVGAGI. V shed 4 bases, J shed 5 bases, and the junction held 7 bases outside the gene matches. The CDR3 DNA reads TGTGCCAGCAGTTCCGCTAGCGGGGGGATGAACAATGAGCAGTTCTTC. Residues: CASSSASGGMNNEQFF.

The J gene is TRBJ1-2, the V gene TRBV4-1; weak D call: TRBD1 (6 bases). Germline V gene lookup returns CDR1 MGHRA and CDR2 YSYEKL. This CDR3 comprises 14 residues. Deletions cut 3 bases from V and 2 bases from J, with 10 bases between. The CDR3 region is CASSQVTGNYGYTF. DNA for the CDR3: TGCGCCAGCAGCCAGGTAACAGGGAACTATGGCTACACCTTC.